These 7 T cell receptor beta chains originate from one sample sequenced in a study of T cell changes during pregnancy in multiple sclerosis. TCRdb's copy holds only in-frame clones and misses some; the assay was immunoSEQ multiplex PCR. The sample has roughly 41,000 clones, roughly 87% seen once. Source: CD4+ T cells from peripheral blood mononuclear cells, taken in the first trimester of pregnancy. Every receptor here comes from a female donor with multiple sclerosis, enrolled in a pregnancy study.

In regard to this clone: The junction does not match germline at one end; this may be a read error. V and J are TRBV6-1 and TRBJ1-2, with 8 positions matching TRBD1. This CDR3 contains 14 residues. Germline CDR1 reads MNHNS; CDR2 reads SASEGT. CDR3 sequence reads: CASSEDRGEYGYTF. DNA of the CDR3: TGTGCCAGCAGCGAAGACAGGGGAGAATATGGCTACACCTTC.

V usage is TRBV11-3 and J usage is TRBJ1-2; 9 positions agree with TRBD1. The trim removed 6 bases at V and 4 bases at J, leaving 3 bases unmatched. CDR3 size: 13 residues. CDR1 is SGHNT and CDR2 is YENEEA in the germline V gene. CDR3 nucleotide sequence: TGTGCCAGCAGGACGGGACAGGGCTATGGCTACACCTTC. Residues: CASRTGQGYGYTF.

The CDR3: CASSDFSGSSTDTQYF. The CDR3 bases are TGTGCCAGCAGCGACTTTTCCGGGAGCAGCACAGATACGCAGTATTTT. The gene calls are TRBV9 and TRBJ2-3, with D perhaps TRBD2 (6 bases). Per germline, CDR1 SGDLS and CDR2 YYNGEE. V shed 3 bases and J shed 0 bases, with 14 bases lying between them. The CDR3 spans 16 residues. Full variable domain (missing parts from reference TRBV9 and TRBJ2-3): DSGVTQTPKHLITATGQRVTLRCSPRSGDLSVYWYQQSLDQGLQFLIQYYNGEERAKGNILERFSAQQFPDLHSELNLSSLELGDSALYFCASSDFSGSSTDTQYFGPGTRLTVL.

The CDR3: CASSPVGGRDYGYTF. The CDR3 region has the DNA TGCGCCAGCAGCCCCGTAGGAGGGCGAGACTATGGCTACACCTTC. The genes are TRBV5-1 and TRBJ1-2, with unresolved D. Deletions cut 4 bases from V and 3 bases from J, with 16 bases between. Per germline, CDR1 SGHRS and CDR2 YFSETQ. The CDR3 runs 15 residues.

The chain recombines TRBV11-2 with TRBJ1-3, with TRBD1 identical over 10 bases. CDR3 size: 15 residues. Germline V gene sequence: CDR1 SGHAT, CDR2 FQNNGV. V was pared by 5 bases and J by 2 bases, with 3 bases of the junction left unmatched. The CDR3 DNA is TGTGCCAGCAGCCCCGACAGGGGGCCTGGAAACACCATATATTTT. Amino acids: CASSPDRGPGNTIYF.

The chain has TRBV11-3 and TRBJ2-2; D possibly corresponds to TRBD2 (7 bases). Trimming stripped 8 bases from V and 7 bases from J, with 20 bases between. CDR3 length: 15 amino acids. Germline assignment: CDR1 SGHNT and CDR2 YENEEA. Written as DNA, the CDR3 is TGTGCCAGCTGTTACTCGGGGGCTAGCGGCGGGGAGCTGTTTTTT. Amino acid sequence: CASCYSGASGGELFF.

The chain carries TRBV7-9 and TRBJ2-7; TRBD2 matches at 10 bases. Germline V CDR1 and CDR2: SEHNR, FQNEAQ (reference sequence). This CDR3 contains 14 residues. V dropped 5 bases and J dropped 6; count of bases not matched to a gene: 7. Here the CDR3 DNA reads TGTGCCAGCAGCGCGGGACTAGCGTCCGGCGAGCAGTACTTC. Its translation is CASSAGLASGEQYF.